This T cell receptor (beta chain) derives from a study of blood T cell repertoires in COVID-19. Sequencing used immunoSEQ multiplex PCR; TCRdb keeps in-frame clones, though not all of them. Of 25,000 to 35,000 clones listed, approximately 85% were seen once; the top ten hold about 9.7%. The germline V and J ends were trimmed by 0 bases and 0 bases, with 15 bases remaining between them. The CDR3 loop spans 17 amino acids. CDR1 and CDR2 (germline): MGHRA, YSYEKL. The rearrangement joins TRBV4-1 to TRBJ2-7, with D possibly being TRBD2 (7 bases). The sample taken for sequencing was peripheral blood. The source is an elderly man with active COVID-19. CDR3 residues: CASSQDEKGGGSYEQYF. The CDR3 DNA reads TGCGCCAGCAGCCAAGATGAGAAGGGAGGGGGCTCCTACGAGCAGTACTTC.